This T cell receptor (beta chain) was obtained from a study of blood T cell repertoires in COVID-19. Study-wide background: Researchers got acute and convalescent COVID-19 samples from the United States, Italy and Spain.

Generated by immunoSEQ multiplex PCR, the TCRdb table keeps only in-frame clones and is missing some. The sample yields a few hundred thousand clones, 70% to 90% seen once. V was trimmed by 6 bases and J by 1 base, leaving 12 bases between them. Germline V gene data show CDR1 as KGHSH and CDR2 as LQKENI. This CDR3 region has 14 residues. This TCR was sampled from a woman aged 18-29 years who had been exposed to COVID-19. The sample was PBMCs or T cells enriched from blood (not recorded which). The chain joins TRBV18 to TRBJ1-2; D is unresolved. CDR3 sequence (DNA): TGTGCCAGCTCCCCGGTCGAAAATAACTATGGCTACACCTTC. It is translated as CASSPVENNYGYTF.